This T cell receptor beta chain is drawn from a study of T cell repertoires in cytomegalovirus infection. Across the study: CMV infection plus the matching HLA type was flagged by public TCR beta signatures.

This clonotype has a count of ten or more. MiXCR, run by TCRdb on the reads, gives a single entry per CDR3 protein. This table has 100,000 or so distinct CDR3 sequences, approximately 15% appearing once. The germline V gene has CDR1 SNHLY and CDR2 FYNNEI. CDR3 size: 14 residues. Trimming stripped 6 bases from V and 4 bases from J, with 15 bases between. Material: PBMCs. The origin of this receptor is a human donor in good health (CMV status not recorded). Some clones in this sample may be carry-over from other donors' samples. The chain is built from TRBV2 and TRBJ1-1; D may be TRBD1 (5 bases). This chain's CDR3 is CASRELRVGTEAFF. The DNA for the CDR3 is TGTGCCAGCAGGGAACTCAGGGTGGGCACTGAAGCTTTCTTT.